This entry lists 5 T cell receptor beta chains sequenced from one sample in a study of blood T cell repertoires in COVID-19. The protocol was immunoSEQ multiplex PCR, while the TCRdb copy is restricted to in-frame clones and leaves out a portion. Among under 350,000 clones, 85% to 90% were seen once, and the ten largest hold 1.5% to 2%. The sample was peripheral blood. All receptors derive from a woman aged 25 to 39 with COVID-19, enrolled during active disease.

V and J are TRBV28 and TRBJ1-4; the match to TRBD1 covers 8 bases. Germline-derived CDR1 and CDR2 are MDHEN and SYDVKM. The CDR3 covers 18 residues. The J segment lost 0 bases and the V segment lost 10 bases, leaving 16 bases of the junction unmatched. CDR3 amino acids: CATPGTGLIRSTNEKLFF. CDR3 nucleotide sequence: TGTGCCACCCCCGGGACAGGCCTCATCCGTTCAACTAATGAAAAACTGTTTTTT.

The rearrangement uses TRBV5-1 and TRBJ2-1; the D is unclear. V was cut by 1 base and J by 9 bases, with 5 bases left in between. From germline, CDR1 is SGHRS and CDR2 YFSETQ. The CDR3 extends over 11 amino acids. This CDR3 reads CASSLSVEQFF. The CDR3 nucleotides are TGCGCCAGCAGCTTGTCGGTTGAGCAGTTCTTC.

The rearrangement links TRBV19 to TRBJ1-3, with D hard to call. Per the germline V gene, CDR1 is LNHDA and CDR2 is SQIVND (reference sequence). Trimming stripped 0 bases from V and 1 base from J, with 10 bases between. The CDR3 length is 16 residues. This chain's CDR3 is CASSIDTGWSGNTIYF. CDR3 coding DNA: TGTGCCAGTAGTATAGATACGGGTTGGTCTGGAAACACCATATATTTT.

The chain carries TRBV6-6 and TRBJ2-2; 9 bases match TRBD2. Trimming at V came to 6 bases and at J to 6 bases, leaving 11 bases not matched to a gene. The length of the CDR3 is 16 residues. From germline, CDR1 is MNHNY and CDR2 SVGAGI (reference sequence). CDR3 in DNA: TGTGCCAGCAGCCCCCCTGGACTAGCGATCCCCGGGGAGCTGTTTTTT. It specifies CASSPPGLAIPGELFF.

This chain joins TRBV4-2 and TRBJ1-2, with TRBD1 as a possible D gene (5 bases). The CDR3 has 17 amino acids. Germline-derived CDR1 and CDR2 are LGHNA and YNFKEQ. The V end lost 4 bases, the J end lost 8 bases, and 26 bases lay between the germline ends. The CDR3 protein is CASSPTSTGGAPGGYTF. CDR3 in DNA: TGTGCCAGCAGCCCAACGAGTACGGGCGGGGCCCCCGGGGGCTACACCTTC.